The 28 T cell receptor beta chains presented below share a single source sample, sequenced in a study of CD8 T cells in Susac syndrome. With random hexamers, reverse transcription was performed on about 0.5 to 1 ug of RNA. TCRdb re-called the immunoSEQ multiplex PCR reads through MiXCR, storing one row per CDR3 protein. Here the sample spans about 300,000 distinct CDR3 sequences, around nine tenths being singletons. Sequencing was done on a sample of CD8+ T cells from PBMCs. These receptors all stem from a human donor with multiple sclerosis.

The rearrangement links TRBV29-1 to TRBJ2-1, with D possibly being TRBD1 (5 bases). V was shortened by 3 bases and J by 7 bases, with 13 bases between the two germline ends. Germline assignment: CDR1 SQVTM and CDR2 ANQGSEA. This CDR3 has 13 residues. DNA for the CDR3: TGCAGCGTTGAGATAGCTAGGGGTAATGAGCAGTTCTTC. Residues: CSVEIARGNEQFF.

This sequence joins TRBV9 and TRBJ2-1; D might be TRBD1 or TRBD2, each matching 6 bases. Germline V gene data show CDR1 as SGDLS and CDR2 as YYNGEE. V shed 0 bases and J shed 10 bases, with 14 bases lying between them. The CDR3 contains 14 residues. CDR3 loop: CASSVGGATKEQFF. Here the CDR3 DNA reads TGTGCCAGCAGCGTAGGGGGGGCTACGAAGGAGCAGTTCTTC.

This clonotype has more than one count but fewer than ten. V usage is TRBV11-2 and J usage is TRBJ2-7; D not resolved. The CDR3 runs to 13 residues. Germline CDR1 and CDR2: SGHAT and FQNNGV. Trimming stripped 4 bases from V and 6 bases from J, with 13 bases between. The CDR3, as DNA: TGTGCCAGCAGCTCCCGTTCCCAGCCCGAGCAGTACTTC. It specifies CASSSRSQPEQYF.

Regarding this clonotype: The junction differs from germline at one of its ends, possibly a read error. The CDR3 nucleotides read TGTGCCACCGAACCGGGGGGGCAGGAGACCCAGCACTTC. Translating it yields CATEPGGQETQHF. This chain uses TRBV10-3 with TRBJ2-5, with 8 bases matching TRBD2. This CDR3 has 13 residues. CDR1 is ENHRY, CDR2 SYGVKD, per germline.

This clonotype appeared once. The rearrangement uses TRBV19 and TRBJ1-2; unclear D gene. From germline, CDR1 is LNHDA and CDR2 SQIVND (reference sequence). CDR3 size: 15 residues. Trimming left V 5 bases short and J 0 bases short, with 13 bases between. CDR3 sequence reads: CASSPGSGANYGYTF. Written as DNA, the CDR3 is TGTGCCAGTAGTCCGGGTTCTGGAGCTAACTATGGCTACACCTTC. Full variable domain (missing parts from reference TRBV19 and TRBJ1-2): DGGITQSPKYLFRKEGQNVTLSCEQNLNHDAMYWYRQDPGQGLRLIYYSQIVNDFQKGDIAEGYSVSREKKESFPLTVTSAQKNPTAFYLCASSPGSGANYGYTFGSGTRLTVV.

The rearrangement links TRBV29-1 to TRBJ2-1, with D possibly matching TRBD2 (6 bases). Germline assignment: CDR1 SQVTM and CDR2 ANQGSEA. V gave up 4 bases and J gave up 7 bases, with 11 bases separating them. The CDR3 spans 12 residues. Written as DNA, the CDR3 is TGCAGCGTTGGTCGGAGCGGGAATGAGCAGTTCTTC. Its translation: CSVGRSGNEQFF.

This clonotype was observed once. The CDR3 nucleotides read TGTGCCAGCAGGGACGCGGAGAAAACCTACGAGCAGTACTTC. Protein sequence: CASRDAEKTYEQYF. J is TRBJ2-7 and V is TRBV7-9; unclear D gene. Germline V gives CDR1 SEHNR, CDR2 FQNEAQ (reference sequence). There are 14 residues in the CDR3. The V end lost 6 bases, the J end lost 2 bases, and 14 bases lay between the germline ends. Together with reference TRBV7-9 and TRBJ2-7, the CDR3 gives the full variable domain: DTGVSQNPRHKITKRGQNVTFRCDPISEHNRLYWYRQTLGQGPEFLTYFQNEAQLEKSRLLSDRFSAERPKGSFSTLEIQRTEQGDSAMYLCASRDAEKTYEQYFGPGTRLTVT.

The CDR3 sequence is CASSSGDRVEETQYF. The DNA for the CDR3 is TGTGCCAGCAGCTCGGGGGACAGGGTGGAGGAGACCCAGTACTTC. This rearrangement joins TRBV7-9 to TRBJ2-5; 9 bases fit TRBD1. The CDR3 length is 15 residues. V lost 4 bases to trimming and J lost 5 bases; unmatched junction nucleotides: 8. Germline V gene lookup returns CDR1 SEHNR and CDR2 FQNEAQ (reference sequence).

This chain connects TRBV7-9 to TRBJ1-5; D gene unclear. V lost 4 bases and J lost 5, with 9 bases in between. Germline-derived CDR1 and CDR2 are SEHNR and FQNEAQ (reference sequence). The CDR3 has 13 amino acids. In DNA, the CDR3 is TGTGCCAGCAGCTCTGGACCGTATCAGCCCCAGCATTTT. Its translation: CASSSGPYQPQHF.

The rearrangement uses TRBV30 and TRBJ1-3; D gene unclear. The CDR3 sequence is 12 residues long. Germline V gives CDR1 GTSNPN, CDR2 SVGIG (reference sequence). V gave up 3 bases and J gave up 3 bases, with 6 bases separating them. DNA for the CDR3: TGTGCCTGGAGCGAGGTTGGAAACACCATATATTTT. The encoded protein is CAWSEVGNTIYF.

The chain combines TRBV19 with TRBJ2-7; D not resolved. Germline CDR1 and CDR2: LNHDA and SQIVND (reference sequence). This CDR3 comprises 14 residues. The V gene lost 3 bases and the J gene lost 2 bases, with 11 bases spanning the gap. For the CDR3, the DNA is TGTGCCAGTAGTATCCGGCACAGTACCTACGAGCAGTACTTC. Encoded protein: CASSIRHSTYEQYF.

This clonotype occurred once. V gene TRBV29-1 combines with J gene TRBJ1-2, with TRBD1 identical over 9 bases. The germline V gene has CDR1 SQVTM and CDR2 ANQGSEA. V was pared by 1 base and J by 8 bases, with 8 bases of the junction left unmatched. The CDR3 is 14 amino acids. The CDR3 coding sequence is TGCAGCGTTGAAGCCTACAGGGGGCGGCAAGGCTACACCTTC. This codes for CSVEAYRGRQGYTF.

The chain links TRBV6-5 to TRBJ2-4, with no clear D. Deletions cut 5 bases from V and 9 bases from J, with 14 bases between. This CDR3 comprises 13 residues. CDR1 is MNHEY, CDR2 SVGAGI, per germline. CDR3 loop: CASSPQVKGIQYF. In DNA, the CDR3 is TGTGCCAGCAGTCCCCAAGTCAAGGGCATTCAGTACTTC.

The chain couples TRBV5-5 to TRBJ2-3; D uncertain. Trimming shortened V by 6 bases and J by 6 bases, and 11 bases separated the two germline ends. This CDR3 region has 12 residues. Germline values: CDR1 SGHKS, CDR2 YYEKEE (reference sequence). The CDR3 DNA is TGTGCCAGCATTGGCCCAACCGATACGCAGTATTTT. Translated, it gives CASIGPTDTQYF.

The V and J genes are TRBV29-1 and TRBJ2-7; TRBD1 matches at 8 bases. The CDR3 sequence is 13 residues long. Per germline, CDR1 SQVTM and CDR2 ANQGSEA. Trimming removed 6 bases from V and 1 base from J; junction bases left unmatched: 5. The DNA of the CDR3 is TGCAGCGTCGTGACAGGGGATTCCTACGAGCAGTACTTC. Translated, it gives CSVVTGDSYEQYF.

V is TRBV28 and J is TRBJ2-2; D may be TRBD2 (6 bases). V lost 7 bases, J lost 5 bases, and 14 bases lay in between. Germline CDR1 reads MDHEN; CDR2 reads SYDVKM. This CDR3 comprises 14 residues. The CDR3 is CASIKRAGTGELFF. In nucleotides, the CDR3 is TGTGCCAGCATCAAACGGGCGGGGACCGGGGAGCTGTTTTTT.

This clonotype was recorded only once. This chain uses TRBV21-1 with TRBJ2-1; TRBD2 is the table's D call and was not checked against the DNA. TRBV21-1 counts as a pseudogene. The CDR3 runs to 18 residues. CDR3 loop: CASSKTIPGLGEVSEQFF. The CDR3, as DNA: TGTGCCAGCAGCAAAACTATTCCGGGACTAGGAGAGGTGAGTGAGCAGTTCTTC.

There are a few counts of this clonotype. Mismatch with germline at one junction end may stem from a read error. V gene TRBV27 combines with J gene TRBJ1-1; no clear D gene. The length of the CDR3 is 16 residues. Per germline, CDR1 MNHEY and CDR2 SMNVEV (reference sequence). CDR3 sequence reads: CASSSIAFAGVTEAFF. The CDR3 nucleotides read TGTGCCAGCAGTTCAATAGCCTTCGCTGGGGTTACTGAAGCTTTTTTT.

This chain connects TRBV27 to TRBJ2-1, with 12 bases aligning to TRBD2. The CDR3 has 15 amino acids. CDR1 is MNHEY, CDR2 SMNVEV, per germline (reference sequence). Trimming took 2 bases from V and 9 from J; bases not matched to a gene: 5. CDR3 loop: CASSLIASGRAEQFF. CDR3 DNA: TGTGCCAGCAGTTTAATTGCTAGCGGGAGGGCTGAGCAGTTCTTC.

This sequence joins TRBV4-1 and TRBJ1-3, with TRBD1 as a possible D gene (5 bases). V lost 0 bases and J lost 11, with 17 bases in between. Germline V gene sequence: CDR1 MGHRA, CDR2 YSYEKL. The CDR3 sequence is 15 residues long. The CDR3 sequence is CASSQDGDVRFAIYF. The CDR3 DNA follows: TGCGCCAGCAGCCAAGATGGGGACGTACGATTCGCCATATATTTT.

CDR3 nucleotide sequence: TGTGCCAGCAGTTTCCCGGCAGGGGGGGAGGATGAGCAGTTCTTC. Translation: CASSFPAGGEDEQFF. The chain carries TRBV28 and TRBJ2-1; D could derive from TRBD1 or TRBD2 (7 bases each). From germline, CDR1 is MDHEN and CDR2 SYDVKM. The CDR3 totals 15 residues. The V gene lost 3 bases and the J gene lost 8 bases, with 17 bases spanning the gap. Variable domain in full (rest from reference TRBV28 and TRBJ2-1): DVKVTQSSRYLVKRTGEKVFLECVQDMDHENMFWYRQDPGLGLRLIYFSYDVKMKEKGDIPEGYSVSREKKERFSLILESASTNQTSMYLCASSFPAGGEDEQFFGPGTRLTVL.

The chain has TRBV5-1 and TRBJ2-4; tentatively, D is TRBD1 (6 bases). Germline CDR1 and CDR2: SGHRS and YFSETQ. CDR3 length: 16 amino acids. The V gene lost 4 bases and the J gene lost 0 bases, with 14 bases spanning the gap. The CDR3 DNA is TGCGCCAGCAGCCCGACAGGATCTGTAGCCAAAAACATTCAGTACTTC. Its protein is CASSPTGSVAKNIQYF.

The chain carries TRBV9 and TRBJ2-3; D is unclear. Germline CDR1 reads SGDLS; CDR2 reads YYNGEE. V lost 2 bases and J 6 bases, leaving 10 bases between the germline ends. The CDR3 spans 13 residues. The CDR3 nucleotides read TGTGCCAGCAGCGTGGGCCTCCCCGATACGCAGTATTTT. Translating it yields CASSVGLPDTQYF.

The chain combines TRBV6-5 with TRBJ2-6, with TRBD2 matching 7 bases. Germline CDR1 is MNHEY and CDR2 is SVGAGI. CDR3 length: 15 residues. V shed 11 bases, J shed 0 bases, and the junction held 7 bases outside the gene matches. CDR3 sequence reads: CAAASGSSGANVLTF. For the CDR3, the DNA is TGTGCCGCAGCTAGCGGTAGCTCTGGGGCCAACGTCCTGACTTTC.

The chain recombines TRBV12-5 with TRBJ2-1, with no clear D. From germline, CDR1 is LGHNT and CDR2 FRNRAP. The length of the CDR3 is 11 residues. Deletions cut 3 bases from V and 8 bases from J, with 5 bases between. In nucleotides, the CDR3 is TGTGCTAGTGGTTTAGGTCATGAGCAGTTCTTC. It codes for CASGLGHEQFF.

The J gene is TRBJ2-7, the V gene TRBV12-3 or TRBV12-4; 7 nucleotides match TRBD2. The CDR3 length is 15 residues. With V trimmed by 3 bases and J by 0 bases, 5 bases remained unmatched. The chain's CDR3 is CASSLAGGNSYEQYF. The CDR3 DNA follows: TGTGCCAGCAGTTTGGCCGGGGGGAACTCCTACGAGCAGTACTTC.

The CDR3 sequence: CASSQGLAGSVLYEQYF. DNA of the CDR3: TGTGCCAGCAGCCAAGGGCTAGCGGGAAGCGTACTTTACGAGCAGTACTTC. The gene calls are TRBV3-1 and TRBJ2-7; 9 bases fit TRBD2. The junction had 11 bases not matched to a gene; V was cut back by 1 base and J by 4 bases. The germline V gene has CDR1 LGHDT and CDR2 YNNKEL (reference sequence). The CDR3 extends over 17 amino acids.

The chain has TRBV13 and TRBJ2-3; unclear D gene. In germline, CDR1 is PRHDT, CDR2 FYEKMQ (reference sequence). The CDR3 has 15 amino acids. The V gene lost 4 bases and the J gene lost 5 bases, with 16 bases spanning the gap. The CDR3 protein is CASSSNGWSLDTQYF. The DNA for the CDR3 is TGTGCCAGCAGCTCGAATGGATGGAGTTTAGATACGCAGTATTTT.